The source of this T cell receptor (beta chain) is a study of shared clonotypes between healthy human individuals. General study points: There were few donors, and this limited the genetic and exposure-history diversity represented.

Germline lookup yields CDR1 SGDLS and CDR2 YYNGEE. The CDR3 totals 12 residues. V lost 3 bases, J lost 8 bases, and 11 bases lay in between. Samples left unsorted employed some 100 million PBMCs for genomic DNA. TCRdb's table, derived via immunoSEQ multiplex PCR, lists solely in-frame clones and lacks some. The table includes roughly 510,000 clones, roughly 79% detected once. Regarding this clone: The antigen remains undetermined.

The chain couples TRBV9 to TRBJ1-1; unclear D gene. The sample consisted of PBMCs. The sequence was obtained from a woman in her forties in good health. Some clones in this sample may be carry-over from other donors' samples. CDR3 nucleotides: TGTGCCAGCAGCGGGGCCGGGTTCGAAGCTTTCTTT. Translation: CASSGAGFEAFF.